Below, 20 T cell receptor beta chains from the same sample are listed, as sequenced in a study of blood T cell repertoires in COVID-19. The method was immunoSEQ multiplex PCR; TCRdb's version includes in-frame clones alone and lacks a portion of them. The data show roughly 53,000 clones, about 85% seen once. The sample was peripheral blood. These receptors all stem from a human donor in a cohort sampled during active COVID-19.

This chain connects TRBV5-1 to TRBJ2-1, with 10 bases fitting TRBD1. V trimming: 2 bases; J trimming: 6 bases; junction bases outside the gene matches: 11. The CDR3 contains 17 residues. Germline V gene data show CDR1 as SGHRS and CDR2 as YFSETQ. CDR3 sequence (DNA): TGCGCCAGCAGCTTTACCGGGACAGGGGCGCTTGGCAATGAGCAGTTCTTC. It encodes CASSFTGTGALGNEQFF.

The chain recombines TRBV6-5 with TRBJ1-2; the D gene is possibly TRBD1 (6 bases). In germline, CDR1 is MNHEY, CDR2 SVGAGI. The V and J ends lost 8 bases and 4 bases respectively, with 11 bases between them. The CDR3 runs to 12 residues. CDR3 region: CASRQDSYGYTF. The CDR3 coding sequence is TGTGCCAGCCGGCAGGACAGCTATGGCTACACCTTC.

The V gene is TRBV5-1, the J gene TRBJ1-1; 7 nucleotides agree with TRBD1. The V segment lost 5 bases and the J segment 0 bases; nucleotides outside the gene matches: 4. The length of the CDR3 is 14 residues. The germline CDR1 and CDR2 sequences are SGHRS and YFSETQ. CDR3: CASRRGLMNTEAFF. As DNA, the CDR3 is TGCGCCAGCAGAAGGGGGCTCATGAACACTGAAGCTTTCTTT. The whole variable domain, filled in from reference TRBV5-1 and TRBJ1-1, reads KAGVTQTPRYLIKTRGQQVTLSCSPISGHRSVSWYQQTPGQGLQFLFEYFSETQRNKGNFPGRFSGRQFSNSRSEMNVSTLELGDSALYLCASRRGLMNTEAFFGQGTRLTVV.

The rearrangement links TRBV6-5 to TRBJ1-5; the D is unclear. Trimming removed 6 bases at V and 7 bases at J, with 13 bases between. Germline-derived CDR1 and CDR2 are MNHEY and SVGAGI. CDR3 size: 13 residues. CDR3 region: CASSQADGQPQHF. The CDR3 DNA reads TGTGCCAGCAGCCAAGCGGATGGGCAGCCCCAGCATTTT.

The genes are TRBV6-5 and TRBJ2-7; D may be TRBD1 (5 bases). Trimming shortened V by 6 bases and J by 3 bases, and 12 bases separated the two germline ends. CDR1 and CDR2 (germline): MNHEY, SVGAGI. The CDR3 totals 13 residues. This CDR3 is CASSRADRYEQYF. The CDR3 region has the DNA TGTGCCAGCAGCAGGGCTGACCGCTACGAGCAGTACTTC.

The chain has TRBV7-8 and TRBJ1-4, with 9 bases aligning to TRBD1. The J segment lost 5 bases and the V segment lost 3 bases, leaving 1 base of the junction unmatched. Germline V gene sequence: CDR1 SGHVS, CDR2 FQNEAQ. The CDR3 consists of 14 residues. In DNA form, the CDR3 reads TGTGCCAGCAGCTTCGGGACAGGGAATGAAAAACTGTTTTTT. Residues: CASSFGTGNEKLFF.

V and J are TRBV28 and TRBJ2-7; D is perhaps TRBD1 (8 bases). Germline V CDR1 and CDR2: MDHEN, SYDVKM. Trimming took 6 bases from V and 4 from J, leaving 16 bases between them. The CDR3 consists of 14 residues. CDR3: CASSSGQGGYEQYF. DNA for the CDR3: TGTGCCAGCAGCTCCGGACAGGGAGGGTACGAGCAGTACTTC.

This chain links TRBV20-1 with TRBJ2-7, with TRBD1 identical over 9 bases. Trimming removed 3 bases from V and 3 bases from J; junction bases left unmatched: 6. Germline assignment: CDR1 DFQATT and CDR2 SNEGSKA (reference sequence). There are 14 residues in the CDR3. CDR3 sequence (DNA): TGCAGTGCTAGTCCACAGGGGGCGGTCTACGAGCAGTACTTC. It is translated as CSASPQGAVYEQYF.

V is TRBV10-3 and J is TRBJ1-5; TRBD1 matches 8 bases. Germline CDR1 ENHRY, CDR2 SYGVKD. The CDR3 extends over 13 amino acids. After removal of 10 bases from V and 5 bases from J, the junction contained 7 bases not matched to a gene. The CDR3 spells CASGQGEDQPQHF. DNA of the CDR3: TGTGCCAGCGGACAGGGAGAGGATCAGCCCCAGCATTTT.

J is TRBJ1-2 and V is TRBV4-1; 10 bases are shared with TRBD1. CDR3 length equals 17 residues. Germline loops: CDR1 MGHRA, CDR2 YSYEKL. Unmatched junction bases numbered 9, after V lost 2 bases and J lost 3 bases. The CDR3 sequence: CASSQLVGTGVDYGYTF. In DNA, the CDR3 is TGCGCCAGCAGCCAACTAGTGGGGACAGGGGTAGACTATGGCTACACCTTC.

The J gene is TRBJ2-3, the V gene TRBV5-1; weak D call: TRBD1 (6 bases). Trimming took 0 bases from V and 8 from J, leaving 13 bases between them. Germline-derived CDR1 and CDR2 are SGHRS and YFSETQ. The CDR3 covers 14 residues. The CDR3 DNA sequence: TGCGCCAGCAGCTTGGACAGGGCTGGCGGTACGCAGTATTTT. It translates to CASSLDRAGGTQYF.

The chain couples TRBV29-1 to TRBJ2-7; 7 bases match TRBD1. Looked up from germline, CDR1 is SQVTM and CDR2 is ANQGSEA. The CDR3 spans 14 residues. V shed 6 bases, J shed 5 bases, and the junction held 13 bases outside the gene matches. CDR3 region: CSVDRQGKGDEQYF. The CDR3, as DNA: TGCAGCGTCGACAGACAGGGCAAGGGCGACGAGCAGTACTTC.

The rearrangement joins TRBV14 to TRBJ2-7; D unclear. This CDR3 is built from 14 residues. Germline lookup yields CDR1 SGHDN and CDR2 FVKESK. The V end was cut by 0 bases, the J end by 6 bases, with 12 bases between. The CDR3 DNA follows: TGTGCCAGCAGCCAAGATATAGCATCGTCCGAGCAGTACTTC. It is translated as CASSQDIASSEQYF.

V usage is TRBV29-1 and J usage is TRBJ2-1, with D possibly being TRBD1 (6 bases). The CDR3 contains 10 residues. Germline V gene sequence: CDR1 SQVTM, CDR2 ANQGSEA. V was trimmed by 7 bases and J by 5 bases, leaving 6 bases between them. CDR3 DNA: TGCAGCGGGACAGACAATGAGCAGTTCTTC. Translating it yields CSGTDNEQFF.

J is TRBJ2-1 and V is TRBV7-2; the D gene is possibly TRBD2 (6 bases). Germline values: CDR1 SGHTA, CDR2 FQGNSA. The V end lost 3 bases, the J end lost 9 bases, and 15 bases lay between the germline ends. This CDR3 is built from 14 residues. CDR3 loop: CASSFTGLASEQFF. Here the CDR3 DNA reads TGTGCCAGCAGCTTTACGGGACTCGCAAGTGAGCAGTTCTTC.

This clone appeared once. The CDR3 loop reads CSVGPALGGANVLTF. CDR3 sequence (DNA): TGCAGCGTTGGTCCCGCTCTCGGTGGGGCCAACGTCCTGACTTTC. The chain combines TRBV29-1 with TRBJ2-6; D gene ambiguous. The germline gives CDR1 SQVTM, CDR2 ANQGSEA. The CDR3 runs to 15 residues. Deletions cut 4 bases from V and 3 bases from J, with 13 bases between.

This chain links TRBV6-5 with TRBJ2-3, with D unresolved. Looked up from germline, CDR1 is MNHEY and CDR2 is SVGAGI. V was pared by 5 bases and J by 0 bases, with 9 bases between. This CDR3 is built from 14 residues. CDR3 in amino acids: CASSPVLSTDTQYF. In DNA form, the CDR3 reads TGTGCCAGCAGTCCGGTTTTAAGCACAGATACGCAGTATTTT.

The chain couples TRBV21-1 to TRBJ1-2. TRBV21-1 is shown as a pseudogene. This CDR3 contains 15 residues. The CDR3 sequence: CASSKARGCSYGYTF. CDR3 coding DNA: TGTGCCAGCAGCAAAGCGCGGGGTTGTTCCTATGGCTACACCTTC.

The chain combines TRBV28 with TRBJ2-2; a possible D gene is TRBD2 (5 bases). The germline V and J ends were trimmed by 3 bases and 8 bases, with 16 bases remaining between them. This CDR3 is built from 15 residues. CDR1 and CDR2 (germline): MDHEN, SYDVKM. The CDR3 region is CASSLTGSLGGELFF. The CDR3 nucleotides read TGTGCCAGCAGTTTGACGGGATCCCTGGGGGGGGAGCTGTTTTTT.

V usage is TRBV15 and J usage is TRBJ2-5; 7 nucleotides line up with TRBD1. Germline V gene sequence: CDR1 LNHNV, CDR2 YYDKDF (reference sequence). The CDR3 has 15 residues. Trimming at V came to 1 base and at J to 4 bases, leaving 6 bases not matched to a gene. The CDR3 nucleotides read TGTGCCACCAGCAGAGCAAGACAGGGTACAGAGACCCAGTACTTC. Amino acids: CATSRARQGTETQYF.